This TCR beta chain stems from a study of CXCR3-negative and CXCR3-positive naive CD8 T cells. Study at large: The dataset comprises some 130 million TRB reads in total, with about 1.5 +/- 0.3 million reads per library.

Libraries of TRB cDNA were made by 5' RACE and carried UMIs. TCRdb reprocessed the 5' RACE reads and reports one entry per CDR3 protein, with no DNA. Reported are 75,000 to 100,000 distinct CDR3 sequences; the ten largest clones contain under 0.95%. As for this clonotype: Its specificity is not known.

The CDR3 sequence is 17 residues long. Germline V CDR1 and CDR2: SGHTS, YDEGEE. Points from the study as a whole: Both naive subsets, CXCR3-negative and CXCR3-positive, displayed similar TRBV-TRBJ usage, unlike memory cells. CXCR3-expressing naive cells carried TRB CDR3s more hydrophobic than those of CXCR3-negative naive cells.

Investigators sorted each CD8+ T cell subset in triplicate, taking hundreds of thousands of cells each time. CD45RO-CCR7+CD27+CD95- marked naive CD8+ T cells. Sequencing was carried out using naive CXCR3+ CD8+ T cells from blood. The subset: CD45RO-CCR7+CD27+CD95- naive CD8+ T cells expressing CXCR3 (TNR3+). The source of this sequence is a human donor in good health. Some clones in this sample may be carry-over from other donors' samples. J is TRBJ1-2 and V is TRBV5-8; TCRdb designates TRBD1, a call that cannot be tested without DNA. The CDR3 loop reads CASSSGTDRAANYGYTF.